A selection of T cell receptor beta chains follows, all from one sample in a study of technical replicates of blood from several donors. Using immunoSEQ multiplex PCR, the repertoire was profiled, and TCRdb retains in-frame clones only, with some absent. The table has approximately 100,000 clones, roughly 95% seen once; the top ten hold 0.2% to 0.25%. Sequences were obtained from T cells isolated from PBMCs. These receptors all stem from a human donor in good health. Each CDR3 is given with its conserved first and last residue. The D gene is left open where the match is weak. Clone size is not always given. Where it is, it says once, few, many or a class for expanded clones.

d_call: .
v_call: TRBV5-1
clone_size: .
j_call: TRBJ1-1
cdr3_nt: TGCGCCAGCAGCTTGCACCGGGGTCCCCCCTCCCCCACTGAAGCTTTCTTT
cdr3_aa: CASSLHRGPPSPTEAFF

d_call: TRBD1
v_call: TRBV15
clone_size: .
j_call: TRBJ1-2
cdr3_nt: TGTGCCACCAGCAGAGTGGGGACAGGGTTGGATGGCTACACCTTC
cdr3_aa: CATSRVGTGLDGYTF

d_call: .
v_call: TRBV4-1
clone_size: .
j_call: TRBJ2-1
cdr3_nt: TGCGCCAGCAGCCAAGATCAGGGCCTCGGCTCCTACAATGAGCAGTTCTTC
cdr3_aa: CASSQDQGLGSYNEQFF

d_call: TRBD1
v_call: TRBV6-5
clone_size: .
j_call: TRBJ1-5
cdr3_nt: TGTGCCAGCAGTTACTCCCCCGTAGGGGGCTGGCCCCAGCATTTT
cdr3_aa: CASSYSPVGGWPQHF

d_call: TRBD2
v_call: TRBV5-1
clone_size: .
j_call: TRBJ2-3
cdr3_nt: TGCGCCAGACGCGGGGGGGCGAGCACAGATACGCAGTATTTT
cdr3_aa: CARRGGASTDTQYF

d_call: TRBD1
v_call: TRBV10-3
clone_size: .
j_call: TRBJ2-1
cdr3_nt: TGTGCCATCGGGGACAGATACAATGAGCAGTTCTTC
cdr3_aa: CAIGDRYNEQFF

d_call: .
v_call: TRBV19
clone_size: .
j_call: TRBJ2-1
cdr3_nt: TGTGCCTCAGTCCCCGCGACGGGGAATAAGGGCTACAATGAGCAGTTCTTC
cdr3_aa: CASVPATGNKGYNEQFF

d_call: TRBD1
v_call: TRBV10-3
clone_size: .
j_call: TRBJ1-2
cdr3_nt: TGTGCCATGGGGACAGGGTTGGACTATGGCTACACCTTC
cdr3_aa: CAMGTGLDYGYTF

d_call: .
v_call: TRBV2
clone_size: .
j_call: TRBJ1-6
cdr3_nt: TGTGCCAGCAGTGTTATGACTAGATCGGGTTCACCCCTCCACTTT
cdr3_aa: CASSVMTRSGSPLHF

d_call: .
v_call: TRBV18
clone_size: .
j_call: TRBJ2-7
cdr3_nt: TGTGCCAGTTCGGTAATTGACGAGCAGTACTTC
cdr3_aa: CASSVIDEQYF

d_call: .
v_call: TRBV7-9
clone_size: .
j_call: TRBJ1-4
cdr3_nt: TGTGCCAGCAGCCAAGCACGGTTTCACGAAAAACTGTTTTTT
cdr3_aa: CASSQARFHEKLFF

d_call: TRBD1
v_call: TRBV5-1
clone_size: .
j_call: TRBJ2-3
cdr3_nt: TGCGCCAGCCATTGGGACAGGGGGGAAGATACGCAGTATTTT
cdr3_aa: CASHWDRGEDTQYF

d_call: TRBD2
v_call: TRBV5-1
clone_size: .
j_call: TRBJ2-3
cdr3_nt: TGCGCCAGCAGCCCGGGGGGACTAGCGGGAGGTGGACCAGATACGCAGTATTTT
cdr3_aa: CASSPGGLAGGGPDTQYF

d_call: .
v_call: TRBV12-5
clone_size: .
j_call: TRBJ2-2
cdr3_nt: TGTGCTAGTGGTTTGGTACGGGGGAACACCGGGGAGCTGTTTTTT
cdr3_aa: CASGLVRGNTGELFF

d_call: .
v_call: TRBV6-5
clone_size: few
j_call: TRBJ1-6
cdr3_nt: TGTGCCAGCAGGTACAGATCAGGAGGCTCACCCCTCCACTTT
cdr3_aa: CASRYRSGGSPLHF

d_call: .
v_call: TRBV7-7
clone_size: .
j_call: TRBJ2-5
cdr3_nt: TGTGCTAGCAGCTTAGATAGACAAAGGGAGACCCAGTACTTC
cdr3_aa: CASSLDRQRETQYF

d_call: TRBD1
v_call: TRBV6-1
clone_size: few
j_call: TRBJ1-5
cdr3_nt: TGTGCCAGCAGTGAAACAGGGGGTTATAGCAATCAGCCCCAGCATTTT
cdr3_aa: CASSETGGYSNQPQHF

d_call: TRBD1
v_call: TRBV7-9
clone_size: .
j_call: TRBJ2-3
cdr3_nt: TGTGCCAGCAGCCTAGGTAGGGGACAGGGCACAGATACGCAGTATTTT
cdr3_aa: CASSLGRGQGTDTQYF

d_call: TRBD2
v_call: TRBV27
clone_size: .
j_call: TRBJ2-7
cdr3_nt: TGTGCCAGCAGTGAGGGACTAGACCTTTACGAGCAGTACTTC
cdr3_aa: CASSEGLDLYEQYF